The 31 T cell receptor beta chains below were found in one sample sequenced in a study of cytotoxic CD8 clonotypes in ibrutinib-treated CLL. Assay used: immunoSEQ multiplex PCR; TCRdb lists only in-frame clones, some missing. The profile shows 200,000 or so clones, roughly three quarters of them singletons. This specimen was PBMCs, taken after 12 months of ibrutinib treatment. Source of these receptors: a human donor with chronic lymphocytic leukemia.

CDR3 bases: TGTGCCTGGAGTGTAGGAGGGAAGAGGCATCAGCCCCAGCATTTT. Its translation is CAWSVGGKRHQPQHF. This chain connects TRBV30 to TRBJ1-5; D uncertain. The CDR3 is 15 amino acids. Trimming took 0 bases from V and 5 from J, leaving 14 bases between them. Germline V lookup: CDR1 GTSNPN, CDR2 SVGIG (reference sequence).

This clone showed up just a few times. This chain links TRBV7-2 with TRBJ1-5, with D uncertain. The germline V gene has CDR1 SGHTA and CDR2 FQGNSA. The ends were cut back, 1 base at V and 3 bases at J, with 4 bases in the middle. CDR3 length: 13 amino acids. CDR3 bases: TGTGCCAGCAGCTTAGTGGACAATCAGCCCCAGCATTTT. Translating it yields CASSLVDNQPQHF. The full variable domain, rest sourced from reference TRBV7-2 and TRBJ1-5, is GAGVSQSPSNKVTEKGKDVELRCDPISGHTALYWYRQSLGQGLEFLIYFQGNSAPDKSGLPSDRFSAERTGGSVSTLTIQRTQQEDSAVYLCASSLVDNQPQHFGDGTRLSIL.

The gene calls are TRBV25-1 and TRBJ1-3; D unclear. CDR3 length: 15 amino acids. The V gene lost 3 bases and the J gene lost 9 bases, with 18 bases spanning the gap. CDR1 is MGHDK, CDR2 SYGVNS, per germline. The chain's CDR3 is CASSDRTDVGCTIYF. The CDR3 DNA sequence: TGTGCCAGCAGTGATCGAACAGACGTGGGGTGCACCATATATTTT.

This chain uses TRBV6-5 with TRBJ1-5; TRBD1 matches at 7 bases. J gave up 5 bases and V 4 bases, and 8 bases lay outside the gene matches. CDR1 is MNHEY, CDR2 SVGAGI, per germline. CDR3 length equals 15 residues. CDR3 sequence (DNA): TGTGCCAGCAGTTTGTATAGGGGGCGTGATCAGCCCCAGCATTTT. Its translation: CASSLYRGRDQPQHF.

In DNA, the CDR3 is TGTGCCAGCAGATTAACAAAGACCTACGAGCAGTACTTC. It encodes CASRLTKTYEQYF. This rearrangement joins TRBV6-1 to TRBJ2-7; D call uncertain. The CDR3 sequence is 13 residues long. CDR1 and CDR2 from the germline V gene are MNHNS and SASEGT. V lost 6 bases and J 2 bases, leaving 11 bases between the germline ends.

The V call is TRBV9, the J call TRBJ2-7, with D perhaps TRBD2 (6 bases). Per germline, CDR1 SGDLS and CDR2 YYNGEE. CDR3 length equals 15 residues. V dropped 0 bases and J dropped 2 bases, with 12 bases sitting between them. The CDR3 protein is CASSVGLAGPYEQYF. In nucleotides, the CDR3 is TGTGCCAGCAGCGTAGGTTTGGCGGGACCCTACGAGCAGTACTTC.

Written as DNA, the CDR3 is TGCGCCAGCAGCTCGACACAGGGGGCCTGGCCCGGGGAGCTGTTTTTT. Residues: CASSSTQGAWPGELFF. This sequence joins TRBV4-1 and TRBJ2-2, with TRBD1 matching over 9 bases. V was pared by 5 bases and J by 6 bases, with 10 bases of the junction left unmatched. Germline V gene sequence: CDR1 MGHRA, CDR2 YSYEKL. The CDR3 is 16 residues long.

CDR3 coding DNA: TGTGCCAGCAGCGTCTCCTTGTTGGATGAGCAGTTCTTC. This gives the protein CASSVSLLDEQFF. J is TRBJ2-1 and V is TRBV9; D unresolved. Trimming left V 2 bases short and J 8 bases short, with 11 bases between. Germline lookup yields CDR1 SGDLS and CDR2 YYNGEE. There are 13 residues in the CDR3.

This clone was picked up one time. The V and J genes are TRBV6-1 and TRBJ2-2; D is perhaps TRBD2 (5 bases). The CDR3 spans 13 residues. The germline V and J ends were trimmed by 2 bases and 7 bases, with 8 bases remaining between them. Germline V gene sequence: CDR1 MNHNS, CDR2 SASEGT. DNA for the CDR3: TGTGCCAGCAGTGAACCGGGGATCGGGGAGCTGTTTTTT. It encodes CASSEPGIGELFF.

This chain connects TRBV4-1 to TRBJ2-5, with a possible D match to TRBD1 (6 bases). The length of the CDR3 is 16 residues. Trimming removed 2 bases at V and 4 bases at J, with 17 bases between. CDR1 MGHRA and CDR2 YSYEKL come from the germline V gene. CDR3 sequence reads: CASSQTGSGVRETQYF. The CDR3 DNA is TGCGCCAGCAGCCAAACCGGGTCAGGGGTGAGAGAGACCCAGTACTTC.

The rearrangement uses TRBV9 and TRBJ1-4; D is possibly TRBD1 (5 bases). Germline loops: CDR1 SGDLS, CDR2 YYNGEE. Trimming removed 0 bases at V and 7 bases at J, with 13 bases between. The CDR3 has 15 amino acids. CDR3 nucleotide sequence: TGTGCCAGCAGCGTAGCTGGGCAGGGTCGTGAAAAACTGTTTTTT. Its protein product is CASSVAGQGREKLFF.

The chain uses TRBV10-2 and TRBJ2-2, with TRBD2 as a possible D gene (5 bases). The CDR3 runs to 13 residues. Deletions cut 6 bases from V and 6 bases from J, with 11 bases between. Germline assignment: CDR1 WSHSY and CDR2 SAAADI. This CDR3 reads CASSGELSGELFF. The CDR3 region has the DNA TGCGCCAGCAGCGGGGAGCTATCCGGGGAGCTGTTTTTT.

The chain is built from TRBV9 and TRBJ1-1; D might be TRBD1 (6 bases). The V end was cut by 5 bases, the J end by 5 bases, with 16 bases between. Germline CDR1 reads SGDLS; CDR2 reads YYNGEE. CDR3 length: 14 residues. As DNA, the CDR3 is TGTGCCAGCAGTATAGGGGGAGGTAGGACTGAAGCTTTCTTT. It codes for CASSIGGGRTEAFF.

The V call is TRBV6-1, the J call TRBJ2-7; D remains ambiguous. The CDR3 has 13 residues. V lost 6 bases to trimming and J lost 2 bases, with 11 bases between them. In germline, CDR1 is MNHNS, CDR2 SASEGT. CDR3 sequence (DNA): TGTGCCAGCAGAGGGTCGTTAACCTACGAGCAGTACTTC. It encodes CASRGSLTYEQYF.

The chain couples TRBV10-1 to TRBJ1-1, with D tentatively TRBD1 (6 bases). Trimming removed 2 bases at V and 3 bases at J, with 13 bases between. CDR1 and CDR2 from the germline V gene are WNHNN and SYGVQD (reference sequence). The CDR3 covers 15 residues. The CDR3 nucleotides are TGCGCCAGCAGTGAGAAGGGAAAGGGGGACACTGAAGCTTTCTTT. Its protein product is CASSEKGKGDTEAFF.

The chain uses TRBV6-5 and TRBJ1-2, with D unresolved. V lost 10 bases to trimming and J lost 2 bases, with 14 bases between them. The CDR3 has 13 amino acids. The germline V gene has CDR1 MNHEY and CDR2 SVGAGI. The CDR3 is CATRWEGNYGYTF. CDR3 DNA sequence: TGTGCCACCCGCTGGGAGGGCAACTATGGCTACACCTTC.

This clone has more than one count but fewer than ten. In the same sample, other DNA sequences code for this CDR3. This chain uses TRBV6-1 with TRBJ1-2; a weak D match, TRBD1 (5 bases). The germline V gene encodes CDR1 MNHNS and CDR2 SASEGT. Deletions cut 3 bases from V and 4 bases from J, with 21 bases between. This CDR3 contains 17 residues. The CDR3 loop is CASSDWAGHPGLYGYTF. In DNA, the CDR3 is TGTGCCAGCAGTGACTGGGCCGGCCACCCGGGACTCTATGGCTACACCTTC.

This clone came up a few times. The chain is built from TRBV10-2 and TRBJ2-5; TRBD2 might be the D (5 bases). The V end was cut by 8 bases, the J end by 4 bases, with 11 bases between. The CDR3 has 12 residues. In germline, CDR1 is WSHSY, CDR2 SAAADI. CDR3 sequence (DNA): TGCGCCAGCGGGCCTAGCAGAGAGACCCAGTACTTC. Its translation is CASGPSRETQYF.

This clone was seen more than once but under ten times. The V call is TRBV6-5, the J call TRBJ1-1, with D uncertain. Germline V gives CDR1 MNHEY, CDR2 SVGAGI. Trimming removed 10 bases from V and 1 base from J, with 13 bases in between. CDR3 size: 13 residues. The CDR3 reads CATQRVGNTEAFF. The CDR3 coding sequence is TGTGCCACCCAACGTGTTGGGAACACTGAAGCTTTCTTT.

The chain recombines TRBV27 with TRBJ1-5, with TRBD1 matching over 8 bases. Germline CDR1 reads MNHEY; CDR2 reads SMNVEV (reference sequence). Losses at the gene ends were 5 bases for V and 1 base for J; bases not matched to a gene: 7. The CDR3 is made up of 16 amino acids. The CDR3 loop is CASSPWTGWSNQPQHF. The CDR3 DNA follows: TGTGCCAGCAGTCCATGGACAGGGTGGAGCAATCAGCCCCAGCATTTT.

The chain uses TRBV7-9 and TRBJ2-2, with 7 bases matching TRBD2. Germline CDR1 SEHNR, CDR2 FQNEAQ (reference sequence). The trim removed 7 bases at V and 7 bases at J, leaving 6 bases unmatched. This CDR3 spans 13 amino acids. The CDR3: CASNRGDFGELFF. The CDR3 nucleotides are TGTGCCAGCAATCGGGGGGATTTCGGGGAGCTGTTTTTT.

The chain joins TRBV4-1 to TRBJ1-4; D is undetermined. The CDR3 covers 13 residues. Germline-derived CDR1 and CDR2 are MGHRA and YSYEKL. V was shortened by 0 bases and J by 12 bases, with 11 bases between the two germline ends. The CDR3 nucleotides read TGCGCCAGCAGCCAAGAAGGGTGGTGGGAACTGTTTTTT. Translating it yields CASSQEGWWELFF.

The chain joins TRBV5-6 to TRBJ1-6; no clear D. The V gene lost 6 bases and the J gene lost 0 bases, with 7 bases spanning the gap. The CDR3 length is 14 residues. The germline V gene encodes CDR1 SGHDT and CDR2 YYEEEE. The CDR3 region is CASTDGSYNSPLHF. For the CDR3, the DNA is TGTGCCAGCACGGATGGCTCCTATAATTCACCCCTCCACTTT.

The chain uses TRBV18 and TRBJ2-7; weak D call: TRBD2 (6 bases). This CDR3 contains 15 residues. Trimming removed 0 bases from V and 7 bases from J, with 16 bases in between. Looked up from germline, CDR1 is KGHSH and CDR2 is LQKENI. The chain's CDR3 is CASSPPGGVLGEQYF. The DNA for the CDR3 is TGTGCCAGCTCACCACCGGGCGGGGTTCTCGGAGAGCAGTACTTC.

This clone has more than one count but fewer than ten. This chain uses TRBV9 with TRBJ1-1, with D maybe TRBD1 (5 bases). Trimming took 6 bases from V and 1 from J, leaving 16 bases between them. Germline values: CDR1 SGDLS, CDR2 YYNGEE. There are 15 residues in the CDR3. The CDR3 sequence is CASTRGDGANTEAFF. The CDR3 nucleotides are TGTGCCAGCACCCGTGGGGACGGGGCGAACACTGAAGCTTTCTTT.

As for this clone: This specimen includes other DNA sequences encoding the same CDR3. V usage is TRBV27 and J usage is TRBJ1-2; a possible D gene is TRBD1 (5 bases). Per the germline V gene, CDR1 is MNHEY and CDR2 is SMNVEV (reference sequence). V lost 2 bases, J lost 8 bases, and 12 bases lay in between. The CDR3 loop spans 13 amino acids. The CDR3 region has the DNA TGTGCCAGCAGTTTACAGGGATTCGGAGGCTACACCTTC. Encoded protein: CASSLQGFGGYTF.

The chain recombines TRBV11-2 with TRBJ2-1; no clear D gene. V was cut by 1 base and J by 9 bases, with 13 bases left in between. CDR1 SGHAT and CDR2 FQNNGV come from the germline V gene. This CDR3 is built from 14 residues. The CDR3, as DNA: TGTGCCAGCAGCTTAGGCGTTCTGGTAGGTGAGCAGTTCTTC. It codes for CASSLGVLVGEQFF.

J is TRBJ2-7 and V is TRBV15; D is unresolved. The ends were cut back, 4 bases at V and 6 bases at J, with 16 bases in the middle. The CDR3 covers 14 residues. In germline, CDR1 is LNHNV, CDR2 YYDKDF (reference sequence). CDR3 sequence (DNA): TGTGCCACCAGCAAGCTGGGCGGTGAGGTCGAGCAGTACTTC. Translated, it gives CATSKLGGEVEQYF.

The rearrangement joins TRBV11-3 to TRBJ2-5, with D tentatively TRBD1 or TRBD2 (5 bases each). V dropped 1 base and J dropped 2 bases, with 17 bases sitting between them. From germline, CDR1 is SGHNT and CDR2 YENEEA. The CDR3 is 17 residues long. DNA of the CDR3: TGTGCCAGCAGCTTAGGAGGGTTTGGGGCAAATCAAGAGACCCAGTACTTC. This gives the protein CASSLGGFGANQETQYF.

This rearrangement joins TRBV6-5 to TRBJ1-2; TRBD1 agrees at 7 bases. Trimming cost V 8 bases and J 5 bases; bases outside gene matches: 14. CDR3 length: 15 amino acids. Germline loops: CDR1 MNHEY, CDR2 SVGAGI. The CDR3 DNA follows: TGTGCCAGCGGTGGACAGGTCCGCTCCTCGTATGGCTACACCTTC. The encoded protein is CASGGQVRSSYGYTF.

The chain employs TRBV5-5 and TRBJ1-1; weak D call: TRBD1 (5 bases). The CDR3 totals 15 residues. Germline values: CDR1 SGHKS, CDR2 YYEKEE (reference sequence). V lost 3 bases and J lost 7, with 19 bases in between. The CDR3: CASSSPTALRDEAFF. The CDR3 nucleotides read TGTGCCAGCAGCTCCCCGACAGCTCTTAGGGATGAAGCTTTCTTT.